Below, 20 T cell receptor beta chains from the same sample are listed, as sequenced in a study of blood T cell repertoires in COVID-19. The method was immunoSEQ multiplex PCR; TCRdb's version includes in-frame clones alone and lacks a portion of them. The top ten hold roughly 8.9% of the sample, which has 310,000 or so clones, around 89% seen once. The sample comprised PBMCs or T cells enriched from blood (not recorded which). These receptors were obtained from a woman aged 40-49 years who had recovered from COVID-19.

The gene calls are TRBV19 and TRBJ1-1; TRBD1 matches at 8 bases. The CDR3 consists of 17 residues. V gave up 2 bases and J gave up 0 bases; unmatched junction bases: 8. Germline-derived CDR1 and CDR2 are LNHDA and SQIVND (reference sequence). CDR3: CASSIQGAGAMNTEAFF. The CDR3 DNA is TGTGCCAGTAGTATACAGGGGGCGGGAGCTATGAACACTGAAGCTTTCTTT. The full variable domain, with the rest looked up from reference TRBV19 and TRBJ1-1, is DGGITQSPKYLFRKEGQNVTLSCEQNLNHDAMYWYRQDPGQGLRLIYYSQIVNDFQKGDIAEGYSVSREKKESFPLTVTSAQKNPTAFYLCASSIQGAGAMNTEAFFGQGTRLTVV.

The V call is TRBV5-4, the J call TRBJ1-2; TRBD1 aligns across 9 bases. CDR1 and CDR2 (germline): SGHNT, YYREEE (reference sequence). Trimming cost V 4 bases and J 4 bases; bases outside gene matches: 8. This CDR3 spans 15 amino acids. The CDR3 nucleotides are TGTGCCAGCAGCGACCGGGACAGGGAAGGCTATGGCTACACCTTC. It is translated as CASSDRDREGYGYTF.

The gene calls are TRBV28 and TRBJ2-7, with 9 nucleotides matching TRBD1. Germline V CDR1 and CDR2: MDHEN, SYDVKM. CDR3 length equals 15 residues. V lost 3 bases and J lost 1; bases outside the gene matches: 4. The CDR3 is CASSFRDRVSYEQYF. The CDR3 nucleotides read TGTGCCAGCAGTTTCCGGGACAGGGTGTCCTACGAGCAGTACTTC.

The CDR3 protein is CASSLPGTGDGGYTF. CDR3 coding DNA: TGTGCCAGCTCACTACCCGGGACAGGGGATGGAGGCTACACCTTC. The rearrangement links TRBV18 to TRBJ1-2; TRBD1 matches at 10 bases. The V and J ends lost 4 bases and 8 bases, in that order; junction bases with no gene match: 10. This CDR3 comprises 15 residues. The germline V gene has CDR1 KGHSH and CDR2 LQKENI.

The chain recombines TRBV6-1 with TRBJ2-5; D may be TRBD2 (7 bases). V was shortened by 0 bases and J by 5 bases, with 16 bases between the two germline ends. The CDR3 consists of 16 residues. In germline, CDR1 is MNHNS, CDR2 SASEGT. The CDR3 reads CASSEARGGGWETQYF. The CDR3, as DNA: TGTGCCAGCAGTGAAGCCCGAGGGGGGGGTTGGGAGACCCAGTACTTC.

The V call is TRBV5-1, the J call TRBJ2-5; 9 nucleotides line up with TRBD2. In germline, CDR1 is SGHRS, CDR2 YFSETQ. Germline trimming cut 0 bases from V and 4 bases from J; bases unmatched to any gene: 10. This CDR3 has 17 amino acids. CDR3 region: CASSLGLGGGAGETQYF. The CDR3 region has the DNA TGCGCCAGCAGCTTGGGACTTGGCGGGGGGGCCGGAGAGACCCAGTACTTC.

The chain recombines TRBV15 with TRBJ2-1, with 9 positions matching TRBD2. Germline V gene lookup returns CDR1 LNHNV and CDR2 YYDKDF (reference sequence). V was pared by 0 bases and J by 5 bases, with 14 bases of the junction left unmatched. This CDR3 contains 19 residues. This CDR3 is CATSRDPLYSGRSNNEQFF. CDR3 in DNA: TGTGCCACCAGCAGAGATCCTCTTTATAGCGGGAGAAGTAACAATGAGCAGTTCTTC.

This chain connects TRBV29-1 to TRBJ2-3, with D unresolved. The CDR3 is 14 amino acids. The ends were cut back, 6 bases at V and 1 base at J, with 14 bases in the middle. Germline V gene data show CDR1 as SQVTM and CDR2 as ANQGSEA. CDR3 DNA: TGCAGCGTCTTTTACGGTCCTGGCACAGATACGCAGTATTTT. Translated, it gives CSVFYGPGTDTQYF.

The chain combines TRBV18 with TRBJ2-4, with 7 bases aligning to TRBD2. Germline V gene sequence: CDR1 KGHSH, CDR2 LQKENI. J was trimmed by 0 bases and V by 6 bases; bases with no gene match: 5. This CDR3 comprises 15 residues. The CDR3 region is CASSPAGRAKNIQYF. In DNA, the CDR3 is TGTGCCAGCTCTCCAGCGGGAAGAGCCAAAAACATTCAGTACTTC.

This clone has only a few counts. The gene calls are TRBV4-1 and TRBJ2-7; 8 bases agree with TRBD1. The CDR3 totals 15 residues. The junction had 6 bases not matched to a gene; V was cut back by 4 bases and J by 1 base. Germline V gives CDR1 MGHRA, CDR2 YSYEKL. The CDR3 coding sequence is TGCGCCAGCAGCCCCGGGACAGGTCTTTCCTACGAGCAGTACTTC. This translates into CASSPGTGLSYEQYF.

The V call is TRBV30, the J call TRBJ1-1; D perhaps matches TRBD1 (5 bases). Trimming stripped 4 bases from V and 1 base from J, with 10 bases between. This CDR3 has 13 amino acids. CDR1 and CDR2 from the germline V gene are GTSNPN and SVGIG (reference sequence). Here the CDR3 DNA reads TGTGCCTGGAACGGCGGGACGAACACTGAAGCTTTCTTT. It encodes CAWNGGTNTEAFF.

The chain uses TRBV20-1 and TRBJ1-4; unclear D gene. The CDR3 loop spans 14 amino acids. Trimming removed 3 bases at V and 0 bases at J, with 8 bases between. Germline V CDR1 and CDR2: DFQATT, SNEGSKA (reference sequence). The CDR3 loop reads CSASPGSTNEKLFF. Written as DNA, the CDR3 is TGCAGTGCTAGTCCGGGATCAACTAATGAAAAACTGTTTTTT.

The chain combines TRBV3-1 (or the pseudogene TRBV3-2) with TRBJ2-3, with D perhaps matching TRBD2 (5 bases). Deletions cut 5 bases from V and 6 bases from J, with 27 bases between. The CDR3 totals 18 residues. Germline CDR1 and CDR2: LGHDT and YNNKEL (reference sequence). The CDR3 coding sequence is TGTGCCAGCAGCGAAACACGCAAAGACTGGGAGCTACGGGATACGCAGTATTTT. Its protein product is CASSETRKDWELRDTQYF.

The chain uses TRBV15 and TRBJ2-3; 9 bases line up with TRBD1. The V gene end was trimmed by 1 base and the J gene end by 5 bases; junction bases not matched to a gene: 7. Germline CDR1 reads LNHNV; CDR2 reads YYDKDF (reference sequence). This CDR3 region has 16 residues. CDR3 in DNA: TGTGCCACCAGCAGAGTCAAGGGACAGGGTCAAGATACGCAGTATTTT. Its translation is CATSRVKGQGQDTQYF.

The chain has TRBV15 and TRBJ2-7; no definite D call. The CDR3 totals 13 residues. In germline, CDR1 is LNHNV, CDR2 YYDKDF (reference sequence). V lost 0 bases and J lost 3, with 6 bases in between. The DNA of the CDR3 is TGTGCCACCAGCAGAGATAGTAGCTACGAGCAGTACTTC. Translation gives CATSRDSSYEQYF.

This chain connects TRBV3-1 (or the pseudogene TRBV3-2) to TRBJ2-1; 12 nucleotides line up with TRBD2. The CDR3 runs 14 residues. The V segment lost 9 bases and the J segment 5 bases; nucleotides outside the gene matches: 5. The germline V gene encodes CDR1 LGHDT and CDR2 YNNKEL (reference sequence). The CDR3 protein is CASLGLAGNNEQFF. The CDR3 nucleotides read TGTGCCAGTCTCGGACTAGCGGGGAACAATGAGCAGTTCTTC.

This clone was counted between two and nine times. This sequence joins TRBV10-3 and TRBJ1-4; D is unresolved. The CDR3 spans 13 residues. Between the trimmed V and J ends, which lost 8 bases and 0 bases, there was a span of 7 bases. CDR1 and CDR2 from the germline V gene are ENHRY and SYGVKD. As DNA, the CDR3 is TGTGCCATCCGGGATGCAACTAATGAAAAACTGTTTTTT. Its protein product is CAIRDATNEKLFF.

The chain employs TRBV29-1 and TRBJ2-7; possibly TRBD1 for D (5 bases). Germline CDR1 SQVTM, CDR2 ANQGSEA. The CDR3 contains 12 residues. Deletions cut 2 bases from V and 5 bases from J, with 10 bases between. The CDR3 spells CSVERQGHEQYF. In DNA form, the CDR3 reads TGCAGCGTTGAACGGCAGGGCCACGAGCAGTACTTC.

This chain connects TRBV7-9 to TRBJ2-7, with 9 bases identical to TRBD1. This CDR3 spans 16 amino acids. Unmatched junction bases numbered 10, after V lost 3 bases and J lost 4 bases. Germline lookup yields CDR1 SEHNR and CDR2 FQNEAQ (reference sequence). CDR3 DNA: TGTGCCAGCAGCTTTTTCGAGGGACAGGGTTTGTACGAGCAGTACTTC. Translating gives CASSFFEGQGLYEQYF.

This sequence joins TRBV4-2 and TRBJ2-2; TRBD2 matches at 9 bases. The CDR3 length is 15 residues. V shed 6 bases and J 7 bases; nucleotides not matched to a gene: 9. From germline, CDR1 is LGHNA and CDR2 YNFKEQ. For the CDR3, the DNA is TGTGCCAGCAGGCCCGTAGCGGGAGTGGTCGGGGAGCTGTTTTTT. Its translation is CASRPVAGVVGELFF.